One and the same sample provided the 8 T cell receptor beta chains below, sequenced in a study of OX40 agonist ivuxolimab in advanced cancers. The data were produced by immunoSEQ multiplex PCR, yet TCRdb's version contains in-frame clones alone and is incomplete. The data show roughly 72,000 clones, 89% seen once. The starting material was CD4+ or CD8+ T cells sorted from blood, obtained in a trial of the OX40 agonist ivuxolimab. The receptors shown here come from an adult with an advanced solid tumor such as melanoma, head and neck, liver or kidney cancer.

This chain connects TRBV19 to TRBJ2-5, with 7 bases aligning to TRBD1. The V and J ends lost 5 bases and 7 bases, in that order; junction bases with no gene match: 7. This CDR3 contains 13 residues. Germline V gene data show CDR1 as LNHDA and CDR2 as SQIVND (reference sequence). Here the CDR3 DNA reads TGTGCCAGTAGTGAGGGGGCCCCCCGGACCCAGTACTTC. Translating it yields CASSEGAPRTQYF.

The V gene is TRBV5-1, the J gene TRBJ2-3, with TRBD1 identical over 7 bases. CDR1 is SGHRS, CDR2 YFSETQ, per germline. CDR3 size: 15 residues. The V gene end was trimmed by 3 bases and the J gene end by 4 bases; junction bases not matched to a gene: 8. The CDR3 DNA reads TGCGCCAGCAGCTCCGGGACAGCAAACTCAGATACGCAGTATTTT. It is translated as CASSSGTANSDTQYF.

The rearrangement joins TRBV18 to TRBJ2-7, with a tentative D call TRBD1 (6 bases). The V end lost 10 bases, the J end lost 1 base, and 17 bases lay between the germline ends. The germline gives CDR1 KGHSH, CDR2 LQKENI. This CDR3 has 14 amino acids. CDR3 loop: CATTNRASSYEQYF. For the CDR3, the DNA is TGTGCCACGACGAACAGGGCGTCATCCTACGAGCAGTACTTC.

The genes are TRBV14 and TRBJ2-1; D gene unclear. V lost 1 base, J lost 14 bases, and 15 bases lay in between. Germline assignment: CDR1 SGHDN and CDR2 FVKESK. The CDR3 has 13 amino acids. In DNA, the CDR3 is TGTGCCAGCAGCCAAGGTCCTGGCGCGTCAAAGTTCTTC. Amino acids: CASSQGPGASKFF.

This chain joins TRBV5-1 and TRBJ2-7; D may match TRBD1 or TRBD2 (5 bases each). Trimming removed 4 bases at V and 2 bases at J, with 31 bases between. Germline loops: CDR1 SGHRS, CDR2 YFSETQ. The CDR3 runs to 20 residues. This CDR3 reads CASSSVGVSLNSWGTYEQYF. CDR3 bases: TGCGCCAGCAGCAGCGTGGGGGTCAGCTTAAATTCATGGGGGACCTACGAGCAGTACTTC. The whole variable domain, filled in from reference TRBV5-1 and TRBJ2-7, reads KAGVTQTPRYLIKTRGQQVTLSCSPISGHRSVSWYQQTPGQGLQFLFEYFSETQRNKGNFPGRFSGRQFSNSRSEMNVSTLELGDSALYLCASSSVGVSLNSWGTYEQYFGPGTRLTVT.

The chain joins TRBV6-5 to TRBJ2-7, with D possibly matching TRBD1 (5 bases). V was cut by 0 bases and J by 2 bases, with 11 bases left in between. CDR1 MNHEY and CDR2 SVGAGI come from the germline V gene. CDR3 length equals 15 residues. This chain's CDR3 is CASSYSFQGTYEQYF. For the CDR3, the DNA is TGTGCCAGCAGTTACTCGTTTCAGGGCACCTACGAGCAGTACTTC.

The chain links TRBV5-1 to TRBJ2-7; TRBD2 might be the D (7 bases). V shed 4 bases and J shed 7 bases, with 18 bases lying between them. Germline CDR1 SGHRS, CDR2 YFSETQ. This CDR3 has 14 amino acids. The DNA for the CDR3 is TGCGCCAGCAGCGACGATCTGGGAGGGGGAGAGCAGTACTTC. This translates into CASSDDLGGGEQYF.

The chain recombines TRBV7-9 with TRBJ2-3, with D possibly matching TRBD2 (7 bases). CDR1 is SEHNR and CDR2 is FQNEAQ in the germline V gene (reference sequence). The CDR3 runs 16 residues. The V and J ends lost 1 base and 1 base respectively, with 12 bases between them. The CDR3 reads CASSLGRGAGTDTQYF. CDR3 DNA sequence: TGTGCCAGCAGCTTAGGACGGGGGGCCGGCACAGATACGCAGTATTTT.